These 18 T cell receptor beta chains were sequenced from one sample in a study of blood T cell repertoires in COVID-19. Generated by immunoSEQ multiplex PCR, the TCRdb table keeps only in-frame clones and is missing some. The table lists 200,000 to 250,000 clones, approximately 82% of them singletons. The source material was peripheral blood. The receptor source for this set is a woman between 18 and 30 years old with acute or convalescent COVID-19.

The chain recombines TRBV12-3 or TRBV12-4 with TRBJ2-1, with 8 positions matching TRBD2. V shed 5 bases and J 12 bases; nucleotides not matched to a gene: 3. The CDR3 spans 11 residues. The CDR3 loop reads CASSLGTRQFF. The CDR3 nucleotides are TGTGCCAGCAGTCTAGGGACTAGGCAGTTCTTC.

The CDR3 reads CASSLVNSGANVLTF. The CDR3 DNA is TGTGCCAGCAGCTTAGTCAACTCTGGGGCCAACGTCCTGACTTTC. The chain has TRBV7-2 and TRBJ2-6; no definite D call. CDR1 is SGHTA and CDR2 is FQGNSA in the germline V gene. V shed 1 base and J shed 0 bases, with 4 bases lying between them. CDR3 length: 15 amino acids.

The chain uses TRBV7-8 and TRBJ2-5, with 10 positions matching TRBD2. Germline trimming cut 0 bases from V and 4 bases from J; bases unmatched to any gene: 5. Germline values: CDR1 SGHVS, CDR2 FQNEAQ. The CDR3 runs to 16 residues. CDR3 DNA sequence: TGTGCCAGCAGCTTAGCGGTGTCTAGCGGGAGAGAGACCCAGTACTTC. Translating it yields CASSLAVSSGRETQYF.

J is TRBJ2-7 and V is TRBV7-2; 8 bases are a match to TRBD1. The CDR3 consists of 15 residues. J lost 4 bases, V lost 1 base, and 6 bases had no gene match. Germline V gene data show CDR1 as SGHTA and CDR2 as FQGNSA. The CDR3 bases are TGTGCCAGCAGCTTAGAGAGACAGGGGAAGTACGAGCAGTACTTC. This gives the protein CASSLERQGKYEQYF.

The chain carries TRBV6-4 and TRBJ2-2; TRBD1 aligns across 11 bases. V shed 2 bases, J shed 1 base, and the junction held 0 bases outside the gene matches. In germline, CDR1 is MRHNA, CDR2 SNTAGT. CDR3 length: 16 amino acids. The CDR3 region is CASSDGTGGNTGELFF. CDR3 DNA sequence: TGTGCCAGCAGTGACGGGACAGGGGGGAACACCGGGGAGCTGTTTTTT.

The CDR3 here is CASSFSDSYEQYF. The DNA for the CDR3 is TGCGCCAGCAGCTTTAGTGACTCCTACGAGCAGTACTTC. The rearrangement joins TRBV5-1 to TRBJ2-7; D remains ambiguous. The CDR3 loop spans 13 amino acids. The germline gives CDR1 SGHRS, CDR2 YFSETQ. Trimming shortened V by 2 bases and J by 0 bases, and 6 bases separated the two germline ends.

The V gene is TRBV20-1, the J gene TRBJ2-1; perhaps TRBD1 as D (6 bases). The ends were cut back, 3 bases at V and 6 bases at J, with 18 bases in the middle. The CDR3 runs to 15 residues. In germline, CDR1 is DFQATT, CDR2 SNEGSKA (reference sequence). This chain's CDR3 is CSASDGTIAFNEQFF. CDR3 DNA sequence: TGCAGTGCTAGTGACGGGACAATAGCGTTCAATGAGCAGTTCTTC.

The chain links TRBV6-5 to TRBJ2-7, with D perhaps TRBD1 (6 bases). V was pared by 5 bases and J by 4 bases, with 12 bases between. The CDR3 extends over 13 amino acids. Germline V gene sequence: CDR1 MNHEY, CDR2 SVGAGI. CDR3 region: CASSRDKQYEQYF. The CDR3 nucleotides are TGTGCCAGCAGTCGGGACAAACAATACGAGCAGTACTTC.

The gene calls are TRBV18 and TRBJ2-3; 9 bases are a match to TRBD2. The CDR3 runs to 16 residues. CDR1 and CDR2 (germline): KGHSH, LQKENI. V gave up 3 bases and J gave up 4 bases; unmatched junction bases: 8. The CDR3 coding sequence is TGTGCCAGCTCACCTGGTAGCGGGAGTTATTCAGATACGCAGTATTTT. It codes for CASSPGSGSYSDTQYF.

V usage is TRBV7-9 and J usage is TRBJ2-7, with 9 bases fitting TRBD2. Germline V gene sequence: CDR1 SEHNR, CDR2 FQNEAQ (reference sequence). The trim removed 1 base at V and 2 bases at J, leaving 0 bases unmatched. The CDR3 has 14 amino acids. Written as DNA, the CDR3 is TGTGCCAGCAGCTTAGGACTAGCGGCCTACGAGCAGTACTTC. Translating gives CASSLGLAAYEQYF.

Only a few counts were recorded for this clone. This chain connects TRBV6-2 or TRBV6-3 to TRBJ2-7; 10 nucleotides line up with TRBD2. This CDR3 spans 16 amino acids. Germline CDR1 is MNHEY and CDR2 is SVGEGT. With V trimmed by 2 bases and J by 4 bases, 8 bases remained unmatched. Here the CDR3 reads CASSYRASGSYYEQYF. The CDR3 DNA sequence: TGTGCCAGCAGTTACCGGGCTAGCGGGAGCTATTACGAGCAGTACTTC.

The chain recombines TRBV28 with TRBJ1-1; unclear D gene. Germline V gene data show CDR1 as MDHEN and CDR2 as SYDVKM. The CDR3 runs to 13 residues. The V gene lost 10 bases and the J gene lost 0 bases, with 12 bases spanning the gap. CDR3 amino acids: CAIRDIMNTEAFF. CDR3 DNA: TGTGCCATCCGCGACATCATGAACACTGAAGCTTTCTTT.

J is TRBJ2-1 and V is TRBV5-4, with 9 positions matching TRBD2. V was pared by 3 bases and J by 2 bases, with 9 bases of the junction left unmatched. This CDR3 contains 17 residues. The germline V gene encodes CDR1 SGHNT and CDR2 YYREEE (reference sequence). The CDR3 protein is CASSSGTSLIPYNEQFF. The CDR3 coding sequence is TGTGCCAGCAGCTCCGGGACTAGCTTAATCCCCTACAATGAGCAGTTCTTC.

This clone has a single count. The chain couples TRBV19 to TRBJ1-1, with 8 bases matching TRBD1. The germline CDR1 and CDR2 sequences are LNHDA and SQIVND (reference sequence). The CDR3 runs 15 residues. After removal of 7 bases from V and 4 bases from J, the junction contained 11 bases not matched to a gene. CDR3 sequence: CASTTQGALGTEAFF. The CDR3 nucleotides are TGTGCCAGTACGACGCAGGGGGCGCTTGGCACTGAAGCTTTCTTT.

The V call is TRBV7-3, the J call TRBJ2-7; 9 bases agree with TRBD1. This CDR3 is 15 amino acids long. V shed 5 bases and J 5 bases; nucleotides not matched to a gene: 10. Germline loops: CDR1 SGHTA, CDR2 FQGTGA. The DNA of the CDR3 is TGTGCCAGCAGCCAAGCCGGGACAGGGAACCACGAGCAGTACTTC. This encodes CASSQAGTGNHEQYF.

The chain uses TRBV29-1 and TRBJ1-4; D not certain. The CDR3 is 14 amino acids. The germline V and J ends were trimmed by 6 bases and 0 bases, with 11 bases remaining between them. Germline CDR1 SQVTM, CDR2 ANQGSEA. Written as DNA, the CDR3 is TGCAGCGTCCTAGACCGATCAACTAATGAAAAACTGTTTTTT. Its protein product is CSVLDRSTNEKLFF.

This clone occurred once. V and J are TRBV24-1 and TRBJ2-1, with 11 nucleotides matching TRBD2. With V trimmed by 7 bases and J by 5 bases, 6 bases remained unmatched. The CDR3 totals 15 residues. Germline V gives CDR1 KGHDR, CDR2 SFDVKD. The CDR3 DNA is TGTGCCACCAGCCCCGGGACTAGCGGCAACAATGAGCAGTTCTTC. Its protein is CATSPGTSGNNEQFF.

CDR3 coding DNA: TGTGCCAGCAGCCAATTGGACAGGGAAACCTACGAGCAGTACTTC. Its protein is CASSQLDRETYEQYF. The chain uses TRBV14 and TRBJ2-7, with TRBD1 matching over 8 bases. V gave up 2 bases and J gave up 2 bases; unmatched junction bases: 5. The germline V gene encodes CDR1 SGHDN and CDR2 FVKESK. This CDR3 has 15 residues.